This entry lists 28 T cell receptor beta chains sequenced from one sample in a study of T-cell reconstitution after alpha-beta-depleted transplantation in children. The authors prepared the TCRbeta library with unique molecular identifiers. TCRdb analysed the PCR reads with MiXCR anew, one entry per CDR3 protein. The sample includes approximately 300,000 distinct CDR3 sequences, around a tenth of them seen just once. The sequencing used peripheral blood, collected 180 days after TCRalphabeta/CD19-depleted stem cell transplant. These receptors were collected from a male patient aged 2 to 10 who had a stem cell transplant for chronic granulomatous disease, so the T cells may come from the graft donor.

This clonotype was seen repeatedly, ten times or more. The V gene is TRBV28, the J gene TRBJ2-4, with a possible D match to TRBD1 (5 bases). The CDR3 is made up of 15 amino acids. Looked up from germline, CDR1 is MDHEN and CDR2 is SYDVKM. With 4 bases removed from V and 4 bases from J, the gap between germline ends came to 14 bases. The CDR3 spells CASSYPGQGKNIQYF. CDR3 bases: TGTGCCAGCAGTTACCCCGGGCAGGGTAAAAACATTCAGTACTTC. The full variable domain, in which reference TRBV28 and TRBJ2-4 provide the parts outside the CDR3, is DVKVTQSSRYLVKRTGEKVFLECVQDMDHENMFWYRQDPGLGLRLIYFSYDVKMKEKGDIPEGYSVSREKKERFSLILESASTNQTSMYLCASSYPGQGKNIQYFGAGTRLSVL.

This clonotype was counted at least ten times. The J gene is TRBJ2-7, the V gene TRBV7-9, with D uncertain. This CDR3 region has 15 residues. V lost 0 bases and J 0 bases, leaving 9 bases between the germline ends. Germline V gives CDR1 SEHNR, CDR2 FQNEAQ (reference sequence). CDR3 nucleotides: TGTGCCAGCAGCTTAGCGGGCGGAGCCTCCTACGAGCAGTACTTC. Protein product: CASSLAGGASYEQYF.

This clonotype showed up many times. The CDR3 protein is CASSATSDYYNEQFF. CDR3 sequence (DNA): TGTGCCAGCTCAGCGACTAGCGATTACTACAATGAGCAGTTCTTC. The chain combines TRBV18 with TRBJ2-1; TRBD2 aligns across 8 bases. With V trimmed by 5 bases and J by 3 bases, 6 bases remained unmatched. This CDR3 has 15 amino acids. The germline CDR1 and CDR2 sequences are KGHSH and LQKENI.

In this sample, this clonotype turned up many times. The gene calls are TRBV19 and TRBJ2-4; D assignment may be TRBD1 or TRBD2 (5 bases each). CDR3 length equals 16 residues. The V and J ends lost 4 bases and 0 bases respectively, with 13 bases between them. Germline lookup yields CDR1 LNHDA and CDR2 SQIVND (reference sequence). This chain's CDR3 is CASSTSVGVAKNIQYF. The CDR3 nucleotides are TGTGCCAGTAGTACCTCGGTGGGGGTAGCCAAAAACATTCAGTACTTC.

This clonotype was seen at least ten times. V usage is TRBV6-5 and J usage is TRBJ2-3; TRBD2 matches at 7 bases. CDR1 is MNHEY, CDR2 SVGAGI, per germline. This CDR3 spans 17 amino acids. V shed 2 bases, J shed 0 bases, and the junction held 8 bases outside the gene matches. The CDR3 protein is CASSYDGGTRSTDTQYF. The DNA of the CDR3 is TGTGCCAGCAGTTACGACGGGGGGACCCGAAGCACAGATACGCAGTATTTT.

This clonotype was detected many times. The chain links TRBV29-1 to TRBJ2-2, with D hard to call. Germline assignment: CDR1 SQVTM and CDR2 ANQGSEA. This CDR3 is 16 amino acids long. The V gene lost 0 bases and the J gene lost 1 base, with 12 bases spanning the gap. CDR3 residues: CSVEDRGSENTGELFF. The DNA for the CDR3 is TGCAGCGTTGAAGATCGTGGTAGTGAGAACACCGGGGAGCTGTTTTTT.

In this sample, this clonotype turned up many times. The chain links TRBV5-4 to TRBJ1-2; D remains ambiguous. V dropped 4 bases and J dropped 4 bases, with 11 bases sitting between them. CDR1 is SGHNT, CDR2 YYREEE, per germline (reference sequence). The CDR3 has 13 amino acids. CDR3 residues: CASSGRLIYGYTF. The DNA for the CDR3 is TGTGCCAGCAGCGGGCGGTTAATCTATGGCTACACCTTC.

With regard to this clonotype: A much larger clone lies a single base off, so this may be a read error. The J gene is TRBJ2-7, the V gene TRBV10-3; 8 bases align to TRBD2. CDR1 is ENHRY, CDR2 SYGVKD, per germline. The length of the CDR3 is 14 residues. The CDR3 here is CAIGPGLAVYEQSF. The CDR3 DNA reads TGTGCCATTGGGCCCGGACTAGCTGTCTACGAGCAGTCCTTC.

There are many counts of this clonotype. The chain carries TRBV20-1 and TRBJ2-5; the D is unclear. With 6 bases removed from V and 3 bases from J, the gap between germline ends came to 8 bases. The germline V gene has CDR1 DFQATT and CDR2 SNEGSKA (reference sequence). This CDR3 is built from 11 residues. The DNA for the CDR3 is TGCAGTGCGAGCCCAGAAGAGACCCAGTACTTC. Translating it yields CSASPEETQYF.

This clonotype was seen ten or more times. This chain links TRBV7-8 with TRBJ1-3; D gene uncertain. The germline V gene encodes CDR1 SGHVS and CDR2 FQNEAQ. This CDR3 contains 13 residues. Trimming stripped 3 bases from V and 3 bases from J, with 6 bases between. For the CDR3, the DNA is TGTGCCAGCAGCTTGGACGGTGGAAACACCATATATTTT. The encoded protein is CASSLDGGNTIYF.

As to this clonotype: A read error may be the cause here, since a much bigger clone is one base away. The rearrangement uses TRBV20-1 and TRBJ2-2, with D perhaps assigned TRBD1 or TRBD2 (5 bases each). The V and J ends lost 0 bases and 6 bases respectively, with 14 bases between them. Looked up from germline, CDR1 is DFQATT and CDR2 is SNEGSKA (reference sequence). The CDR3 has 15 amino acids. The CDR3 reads CSARDRHRGAGELFF. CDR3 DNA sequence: TGCAGTGCTAGAGATAGGCATCGGGGCGCCGGGGAGCTGTTTTTT.

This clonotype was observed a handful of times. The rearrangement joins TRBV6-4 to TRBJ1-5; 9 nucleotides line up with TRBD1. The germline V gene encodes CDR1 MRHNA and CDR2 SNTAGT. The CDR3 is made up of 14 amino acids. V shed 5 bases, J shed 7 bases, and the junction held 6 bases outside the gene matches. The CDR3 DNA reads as TGTGCCAGCAGTATAAGGACAGGGGAACAGCCCCAGCATTTT. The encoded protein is CASSIRTGEQPQHF.

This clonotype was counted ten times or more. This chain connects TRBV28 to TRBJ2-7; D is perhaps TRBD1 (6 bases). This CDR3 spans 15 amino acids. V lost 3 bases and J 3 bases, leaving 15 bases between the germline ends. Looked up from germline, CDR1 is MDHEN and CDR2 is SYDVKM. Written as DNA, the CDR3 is TGTGCCAGCAGTTTCTTACAGGGCAACCTCTACGAGCAGTACTTC. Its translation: CASSFLQGNLYEQYF.

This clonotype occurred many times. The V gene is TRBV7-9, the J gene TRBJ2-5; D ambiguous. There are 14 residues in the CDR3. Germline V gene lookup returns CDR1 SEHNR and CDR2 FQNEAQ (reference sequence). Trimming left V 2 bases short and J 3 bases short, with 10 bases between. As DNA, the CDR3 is TGTGCCAGCAGCTTAAGTACAGTCGAAGAGACCCAGTACTTC. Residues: CASSLSTVEETQYF. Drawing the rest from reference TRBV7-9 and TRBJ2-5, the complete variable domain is DTGVSQNPRHKITKRGQNVTFRCDPISEHNRLYWYRQTLGQGPEFLTYFQNEAQLEKSRLLSDRFSAERPKGSFSTLEIQRTEQGDSAMYLCASSLSTVEETQYFGPGTRLLVL.

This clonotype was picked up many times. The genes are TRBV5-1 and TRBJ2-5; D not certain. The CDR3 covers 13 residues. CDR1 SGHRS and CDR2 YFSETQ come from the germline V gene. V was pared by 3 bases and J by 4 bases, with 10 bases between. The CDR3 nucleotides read TGCGCCAGCAGCTCGTATGGTGGAGAGACCCAGTACTTC. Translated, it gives CASSSYGGETQYF.

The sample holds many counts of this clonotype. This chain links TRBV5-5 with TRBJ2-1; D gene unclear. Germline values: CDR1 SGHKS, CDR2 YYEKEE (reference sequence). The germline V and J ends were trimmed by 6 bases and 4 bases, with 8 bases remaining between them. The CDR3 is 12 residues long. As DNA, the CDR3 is TGTGCCAGCACTCCACGTTACAATGAGCAGTTCTTC. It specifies CASTPRYNEQFF.

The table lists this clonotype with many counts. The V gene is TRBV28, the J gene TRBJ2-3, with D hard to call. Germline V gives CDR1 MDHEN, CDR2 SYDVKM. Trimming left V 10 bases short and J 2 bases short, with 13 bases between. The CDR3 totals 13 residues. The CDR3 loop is CAIRSSPTDTQYF. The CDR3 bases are TGTGCCATACGCTCTAGTCCCACAGATACGCAGTATTTT.

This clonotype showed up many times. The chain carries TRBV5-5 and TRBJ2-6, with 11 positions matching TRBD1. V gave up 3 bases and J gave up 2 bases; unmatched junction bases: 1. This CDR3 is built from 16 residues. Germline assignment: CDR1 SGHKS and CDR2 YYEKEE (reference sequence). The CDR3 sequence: CASSWDRGAGANVLTF. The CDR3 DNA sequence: TGTGCCAGCAGCTGGGACAGGGGGGCTGGGGCCAACGTCCTGACTTTC.

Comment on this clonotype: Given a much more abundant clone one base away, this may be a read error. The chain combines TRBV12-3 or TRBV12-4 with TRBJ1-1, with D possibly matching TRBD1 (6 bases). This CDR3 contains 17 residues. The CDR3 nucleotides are TGTGGCAGCAGTGCCGGGGTTGGGGCAGGGGCGGACACTGAAGCTTTCTTT. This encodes CGSSAGVGAGADTEAFF.

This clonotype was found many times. The CDR3 DNA sequence: TGTGCCAGCAGATCCGGAACAGCGGGAGCCCCCTACGAGCAGTACTTC. This encodes CASRSGTAGAPYEQYF. The rearrangement joins TRBV13 to TRBJ2-7; 8 positions agree with TRBD2. V lost 6 bases to trimming and J lost 2 bases; unmatched junction nucleotides: 12. CDR3 length: 16 residues. CDR1 is PRHDT and CDR2 is FYEKMQ in the germline V gene (reference sequence). Variable domain in full (rest from reference TRBV13 and TRBJ2-7): AAGVIQSPRHLIKEKRETATLKCYPIPRHDTVYWYQQGPGQDPQFLISFYEKMQSDKGSIPDRFSAQQFSDYHSELNMSSLELGDSALYFCASRSGTAGAPYEQYFGPGTRLTVT.

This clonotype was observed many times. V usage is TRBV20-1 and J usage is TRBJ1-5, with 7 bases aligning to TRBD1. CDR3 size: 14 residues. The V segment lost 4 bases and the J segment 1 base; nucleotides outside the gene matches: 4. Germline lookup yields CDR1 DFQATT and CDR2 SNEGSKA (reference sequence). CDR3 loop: CSANQGGSNQPQHF. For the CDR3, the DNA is TGCAGTGCTAACCAGGGGGGAAGCAATCAGCCCCAGCATTTT.

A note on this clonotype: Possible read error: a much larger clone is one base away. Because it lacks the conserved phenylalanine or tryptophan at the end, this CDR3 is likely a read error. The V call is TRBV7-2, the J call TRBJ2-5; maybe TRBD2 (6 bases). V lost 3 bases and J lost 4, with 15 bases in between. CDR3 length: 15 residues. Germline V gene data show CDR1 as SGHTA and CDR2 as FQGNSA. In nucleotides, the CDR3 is TGTGCCAGCAGCTTCCCGGGACTCGCTCGAGAGACCCAGTACCTC. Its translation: CASSFPGLARETQYL.

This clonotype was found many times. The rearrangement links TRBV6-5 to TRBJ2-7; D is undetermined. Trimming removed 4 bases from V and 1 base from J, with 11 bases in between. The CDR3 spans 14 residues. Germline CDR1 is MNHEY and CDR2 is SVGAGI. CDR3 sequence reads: CASSSIDTSYEQYF. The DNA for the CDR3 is TGTGCCAGCAGTTCCATCGACACTTCCTACGAGCAGTACTTC.

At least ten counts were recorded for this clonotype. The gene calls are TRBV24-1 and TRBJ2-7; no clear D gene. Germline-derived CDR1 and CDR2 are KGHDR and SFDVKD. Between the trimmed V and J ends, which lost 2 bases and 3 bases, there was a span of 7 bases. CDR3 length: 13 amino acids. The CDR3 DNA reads TGTGCCACCAGTGATTGTGAGTTCTACGAGCAGTACTTC. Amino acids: CATSDCEFYEQYF.

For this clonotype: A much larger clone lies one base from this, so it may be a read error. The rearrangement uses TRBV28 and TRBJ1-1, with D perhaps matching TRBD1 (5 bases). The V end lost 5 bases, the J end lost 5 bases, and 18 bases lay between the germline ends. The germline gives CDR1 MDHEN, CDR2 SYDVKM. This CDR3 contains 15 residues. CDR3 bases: TGTGCCAGCAGTCCATCACAGGAGGTTAGGACTGAAGCTTTCTTT. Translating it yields CASSPSQEVRTEAFF.

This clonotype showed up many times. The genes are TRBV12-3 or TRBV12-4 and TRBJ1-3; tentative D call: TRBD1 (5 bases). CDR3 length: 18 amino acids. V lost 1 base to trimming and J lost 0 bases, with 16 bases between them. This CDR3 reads CASSLGVGPGHSGNTIYF. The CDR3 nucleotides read TGTGCCAGCAGTTTAGGTGTGGGACCTGGACACTCTGGAAACACCATATATTTT.

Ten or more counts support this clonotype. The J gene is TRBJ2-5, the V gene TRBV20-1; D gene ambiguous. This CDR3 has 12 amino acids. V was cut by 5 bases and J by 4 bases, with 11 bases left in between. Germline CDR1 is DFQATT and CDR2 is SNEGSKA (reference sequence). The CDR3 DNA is TGCAGTGCTCGACTTGTTCTAGAGACCCAGTACTTC. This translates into CSARLVLETQYF.

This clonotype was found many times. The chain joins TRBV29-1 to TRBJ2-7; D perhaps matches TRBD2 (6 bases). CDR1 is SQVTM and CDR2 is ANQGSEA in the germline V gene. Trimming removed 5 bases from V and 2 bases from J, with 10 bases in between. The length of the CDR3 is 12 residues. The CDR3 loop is CSVRAGPYEQYF. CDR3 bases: TGCAGCGTTAGGGCGGGACCCTACGAGCAGTACTTC.